Listed below are T cell receptor beta chains from one sample, sequenced in a study of blood T cell repertoires in COVID-19. Profiling relied on immunoSEQ multiplex PCR, and the TCRdb table lists in-frame clones only, not all of them. The table has tens of thousands of clones, approximately 85% seen once. The sample taken for sequencing was peripheral blood. The source is a human donor in a cohort sampled during active COVID-19. Both conserved end residues are part of each CDR3. A D gene is named only where the DNA matches it firmly. Clone size is shown for a subset of rows, as once, few, many or a class of expanded clone.

V gene	D gene	clone size	CDR3 length	J gene	CDR3 protein	CDR3 DNA
TRBV19	TRBD1	-	13	TRBJ2-7	CASSPGGEYEQYF	TGTGCCAGTAGTCCAGGGGGAGAGTACGAGCAGTACTTC
TRBV21-1	-	-	15	TRBJ1-5	CASSTTGTENQPQHF	TGTGCCAGCAGCACAACCGGGACAGAGAATCAGCCCCAGCATTTT
TRBV7-9	TRBD1	-	16	TRBJ2-3	CASSLGRGLVTDTQYF	TGTGCCAGCAGCTTAGGTAGGGGGCTGGTCACAGATACGCAGTATTTT
TRBV28	TRBD1	few	15	TRBJ2-7	CASSFLQGARHEQYF	TGTGCCAGCAGTTTCTTACAGGGGGCGCGCCACGAGCAGTACTTC
TRBV9	TRBD1	few	13	TRBJ1-2	CASSAGTGYGYTF	TGTGCCAGCAGCGCCGGGACAGGGTATGGCTACACCTTC
TRBV28	-	-	14	TRBJ1-5	CASRTQGEGQPQHF	TGTGCCAGCAGGACCCAGGGTGAAGGTCAGCCCCAGCATTTT
TRBV18	TRBD1	-	15	TRBJ1-1	CASSRDRGRNTEAFF	TGTGCCAGCTCACGGGACAGGGGTCGGAACACTGAAGCTTTCTTT
TRBV6-5	TRBD1	few	15	TRBJ2-1	CASSFGQGEYNEQFF	TGTGCCAGCAGCTTCGGACAGGGGGAATACAATGAGCAGTTCTTC
TRBV19	-	-	12	TRBJ2-7	CASSNGSYEQYF	TGTGCCAGTAGTAATGGGAGCTACGAGCAGTACTTC
TRBV2	-	-	13	TRBJ1-1	CASRGEMNTEAFF	TGTGCCAGCAGGGGCGAAATGAACACTGAAGCTTTCTTT
TRBV7-2	TRBD1	-	14	TRBJ2-1	CASTPGTVNWEQFF	TGTGCCAGCACCCCCGGGACAGTAAATTGGGAGCAGTTCTTC
TRBV6-6	-	once	12	TRBJ1-2	CASSYIRGGYTF	TGTGCCAGCAGTTACATTAGGGGTGGCTACACCTTC
TRBV11-2	-	-	14	TRBJ2-7	CASSSSPQGGEQYF	TGTGCCAGCAGCAGCTCCCCTCAGGGGGGCGAGCAGTACTTC
TRBV29-1	TRBD2	-	14	TRBJ2-5	CSGGSTSGGETQYF	TGCAGCGGCGGCTCGACTAGCGGGGGAGAGACCCAGTACTTC
TRBV6-2/TRBV6-3	TRBD2	-	16	TRBJ2-1	CASSRPGTSGYNEQFF	TGTGCCAGCAGTCGGCCCGGGACTAGCGGCTACAATGAGCAGTTCTTC
TRBV7-2	-	-	14	TRBJ1-6	CASSLAGGGSPLHF	TGTGCCAGCAGCTTAGCAGGGGGTGGTTCACCCCTCCACTTT
TRBV5-6	-	-	15	TRBJ1-3	CASSRGGTLGNTIYF	TGTGCCAGCAGCCGAGGTGGGACACTTGGAAACACCATATATTTT
TRBV29-1	TRBD1	-	12	TRBJ2-1	CSVDRGVREQFF	TGCAGCGTCGACAGGGGCGTACGCGAGCAGTTCTTC
TRBV6-6	-	once	13	TRBJ1-4	CASCIGGREKLFF	TGTGCCAGCTGCATAGGGGGAAGAGAAAAACTGTTTTTT
TRBV5-6	TRBD1	-	14	TRBJ1-4	CASSLGQGREKLFF	TGTGCCAGCAGCTTGGGACAGGGGCGCGAAAAACTGTTTTTT
TRBV7-9	-	-	15	TRBJ1-5	CASSLEPGPSQPQHF	TGTGCCAGCAGCTTAGAGCCGGGTCCGAGTCAGCCCCAGCATTTT
TRBV6-5	-	-	14	TRBJ1-1	CASSYSSGDTEAFF	TGTGCCAGCAGTTACTCCTCAGGGGACACTGAAGCTTTCTTT
TRBV10-3	TRBD1	-	15	TRBJ1-2	CATSLTGQGGYGYTF	TGTGCCACCTCTCTCACGGGACAGGGAGGCTATGGCTACACCTTC
TRBV7-6	-	-	13	TRBJ2-5	CASSFRGLETQYF	TGTGCCAGCAGCTTTAGGGGCTTAGAGACCCAGTACTTC
TRBV18	-	-	16	TRBJ2-7	CASSPPRQAPSYEQYF	TGTGCCAGCTCACCACCTAGACAGGCGCCCTCCTACGAGCAGTACTTC
TRBV3-1/TRBV3-2	-	-	16	TRBJ2-5	CASSQDRRGKGETQYF	TGTGCCAGCAGCCAAGATCGTCGGGGGAAGGGCGAGACCCAGTACTTC